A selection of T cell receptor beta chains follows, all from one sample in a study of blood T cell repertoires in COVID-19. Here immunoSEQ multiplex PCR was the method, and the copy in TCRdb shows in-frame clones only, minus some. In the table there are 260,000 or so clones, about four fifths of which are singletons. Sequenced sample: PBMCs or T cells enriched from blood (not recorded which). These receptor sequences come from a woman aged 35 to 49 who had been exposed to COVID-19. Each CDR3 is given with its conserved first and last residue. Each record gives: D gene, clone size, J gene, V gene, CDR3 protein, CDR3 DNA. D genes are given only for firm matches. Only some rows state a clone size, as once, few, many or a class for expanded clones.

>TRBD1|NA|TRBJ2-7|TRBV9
CASSSQGDAWSEQYF
TGTGCCAGCAGCTCCCAGGGGGACGCTTGGAGTGAGCAGTACTTC
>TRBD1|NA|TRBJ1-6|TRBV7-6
CASSLGSTSGTVNSPLHF
TGTGCCAGCAGCTTAGGCTCGACTTCCGGGACAGTCAATTCACCCCTCCACTTT
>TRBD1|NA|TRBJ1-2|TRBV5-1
CASSPDEQGGGYTF
TGCGCCAGCAGCCCCGACGAACAGGGGGGTGGCTACACCTTC
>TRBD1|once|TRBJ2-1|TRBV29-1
CSVGTGGYNEQFF
TGCAGCGTCGGGACAGGGGGTTACAATGAGCAGTTCTTC
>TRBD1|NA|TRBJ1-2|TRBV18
CASSPAQGAIYGYTF
TGTGCCAGCTCACCAGCACAGGGGGCCATATATGGCTACACCTTC
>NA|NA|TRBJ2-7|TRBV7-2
CASSLATYEQYF
TGTGCCAGCAGCTTAGCCACCTACGAGCAGTACTTC
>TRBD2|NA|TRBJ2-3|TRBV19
CASSAPPTLAGGPDTQYF
TGTGCCAGTAGTGCCCCCCCAACACTAGCGGGGGGGCCTGATACGCAGTATTTT
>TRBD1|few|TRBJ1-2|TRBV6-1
CASSEGTGGAEGYTF
TGTGCCAGCAGTGAGGGGACAGGGGGCGCGGAAGGCTACACCTTC
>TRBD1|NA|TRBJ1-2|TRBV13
CASSSGTGGYGYTF
TGTGCCAGCAGCTCCGGGACAGGGGGGTATGGCTACACCTTC
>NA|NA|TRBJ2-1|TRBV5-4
CASSYRGNEQFF
TGTGCCAGCAGCTATAGGGGCAATGAGCAGTTCTTC
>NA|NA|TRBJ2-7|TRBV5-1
CASSGGHYEQYF
TGCGCCAGCAGCGGCGGACACTACGAGCAGTACTTC
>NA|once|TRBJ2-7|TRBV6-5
CASRARGDSFYEQYF
TGTGCCAGCAGAGCAAGGGGGGACAGCTTCTACGAGCAGTACTTC
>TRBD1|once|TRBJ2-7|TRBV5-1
CASSVTGGSFYEQYF
TGCGCCAGCAGCGTGACAGGGGGCTCTTTCTACGAGCAGTACTTC
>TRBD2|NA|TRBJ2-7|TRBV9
CASNRGGASYYEQYF
TGTGCCAGCAACCGCGGGGGGGCGTCGTATTACGAGCAGTACTTC
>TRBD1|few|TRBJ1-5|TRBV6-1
CASSATWDRGHQPQHF
TGTGCCAGCAGTGCCACCTGGGACAGGGGGCATCAGCCCCAGCATTTT
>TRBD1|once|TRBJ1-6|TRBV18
CASSPGTVLNSPLHF
TGTGCCAGCTCACCCGGGACAGTTTTAAATTCACCCCTCCACTTT
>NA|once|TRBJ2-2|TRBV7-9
CASSLGVSAGELFF
TGTGCCAGCAGCTTAGGGGTGAGCGCCGGGGAGCTGTTTTTT
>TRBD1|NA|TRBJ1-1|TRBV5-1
CASSLQGARNTEAFF
TGCGCCAGCAGCCTCCAGGGGGCCCGGAACACTGAAGCTTTCTTT
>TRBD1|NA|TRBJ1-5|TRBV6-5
CASSYAGGSNQPQHF
TGTGCCAGCAGTTACGCAGGGGGGAGCAATCAGCCCCAGCATTTT
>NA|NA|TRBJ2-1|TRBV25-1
CASSGRGPNNEQFF
TGTGCCAGCAGTGGGCGGGGCCCTAACAATGAGCAGTTCTTC
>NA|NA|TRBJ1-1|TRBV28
CASPAPGMNTEAFF
TGTGCCAGTCCCGCTCCAGGGATGAACACTGAAGCTTTCTTT
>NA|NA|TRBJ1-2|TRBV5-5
CASSLTIPNYGYTF
TGTGCCAGCAGCTTGACAATCCCTAACTATGGCTACACCTTC
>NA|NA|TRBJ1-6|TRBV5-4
CASSLDRRNSPLHF
TGTGCCAGCAGCTTGGACAGGAGAAATTCACCCCTCCACTTT
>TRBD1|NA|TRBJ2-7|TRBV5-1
CASSFSPGQGNEQYF
TGCGCCAGCAGCTTCTCACCGGGACAGGGGAACGAGCAGTACTTC
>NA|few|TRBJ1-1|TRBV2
CASSEDIRAFF
TGTGCCAGCAGTGAGGACATTCGGGCTTTCTTT
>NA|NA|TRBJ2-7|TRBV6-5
CASRQDAAGIYEQYF
TGTGCCAGCAGGCAGGATGCGGCGGGCATTTACGAGCAGTACTTC
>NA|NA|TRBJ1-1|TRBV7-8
CASSLTFWGPGENTEAFF
TGTGCCAGCAGCCTTACCTTCTGGGGCCCGGGGGAGAACACTGAAGCTTTCTTT
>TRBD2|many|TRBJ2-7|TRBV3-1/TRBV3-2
CASSGTSGPYEQYF
TGTGCCAGCAGCGGGACTAGCGGCCCATACGAGCAGTACTTC
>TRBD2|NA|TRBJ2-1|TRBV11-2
CASSFRLAGVFNEQFF
TGTGCCAGCAGCTTTCGCCTAGCGGGGGTTTTCAATGAGCAGTTCTTC
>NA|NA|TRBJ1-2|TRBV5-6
CASSLDRGARTNYGYTF
TGTGCCAGCAGCTTGGATCGCGGCGCCAGAACCAACTATGGCTACACCTTC
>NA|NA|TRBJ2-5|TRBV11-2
CASSLGAEYQETQYF
TGTGCCAGCAGCTTAGGGGCAGAATACCAAGAGACCCAGTACTTC
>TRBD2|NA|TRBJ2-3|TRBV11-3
CASSKIAGGWDTQYF
TGTGCCAGCAGCAAGATCGCGGGGGGATGGGATACGCAGTATTTT
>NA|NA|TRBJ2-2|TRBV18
CASSPPNSSPTNTGELFF
TGTGCCAGCTCACCACCGAATTCCAGTCCCACGAACACCGGGGAGCTGTTTTTT
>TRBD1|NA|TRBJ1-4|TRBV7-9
CASSLGANRGNEKLFF
TGTGCCAGCAGCTTAGGGGCCAACAGGGGGAATGAAAAACTGTTTTTT
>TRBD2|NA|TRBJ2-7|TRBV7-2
CASSLASGGGSYEQYF
TGTGCCAGCAGCTTAGCTAGCGGGGGCGGCTCCTACGAGCAGTACTTC
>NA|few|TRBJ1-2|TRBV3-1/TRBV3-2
CASSQDTGIYGYTF
TGTGCCAGCAGCCAAGATACAGGGATCTATGGCTACACCTTC
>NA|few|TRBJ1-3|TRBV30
CAWTAGNTIYF
TGTGCCTGGACGGCTGGAAACACCATATATTTT
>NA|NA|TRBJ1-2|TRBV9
CASSVGQNYGYTF
TGTGCCAGCAGCGTAGGACAGAACTATGGCTACACCTTC
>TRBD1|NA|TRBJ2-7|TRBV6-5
CASSSPGQGNEQYF
TGTGCCAGCAGTAGTCCGGGACAGGGTAACGAGCAGTACTTC
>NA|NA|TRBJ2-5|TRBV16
CASADSSLQETQYF
TGTGCCAGCGCGGACTCTTCACTCCAAGAGACCCAGTACTTC
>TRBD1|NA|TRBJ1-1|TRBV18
CASSGQVFAEAFF
TGTGCCAGCTCAGGACAGGTTTTTGCTGAAGCTTTCTTT
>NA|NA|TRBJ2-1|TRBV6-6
CASSASTTRNEQFF
TGTGCCAGCAGCGCTAGCACAACGAGGAATGAGCAGTTCTTC
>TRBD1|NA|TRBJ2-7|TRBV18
CASSPLGDSTYEQYF
TGTGCCAGCTCACCCCTGGGGGACAGTACCTACGAGCAGTACTTC
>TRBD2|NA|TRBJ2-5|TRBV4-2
CASSQLAGGVQETQYF
TGTGCCAGCAGCCAACTAGCGGGGGGGGTTCAAGAGACCCAGTACTTC
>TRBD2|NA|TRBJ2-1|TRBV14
CASRQTSGGARYNEQFF
TGTGCCAGCAGGCAGACTAGCGGGGGGGCTCGATACAATGAGCAGTTCTTC
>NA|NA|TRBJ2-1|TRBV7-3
CASSLNPRESYNEQFF
TGTGCCAGCAGCTTAAACCCGAGGGAATCCTACAATGAGCAGTTCTTC
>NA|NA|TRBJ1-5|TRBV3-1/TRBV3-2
CASSPHSGAGNQPQHF
TGTGCCAGCAGCCCCCATAGTGGTGCCGGCAATCAGCCCCAGCATTTT
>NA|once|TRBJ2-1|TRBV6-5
CASSYLQGNEQFF
TGTGCCAGCAGTTACTTACAGGGCAATGAGCAGTTCTTC
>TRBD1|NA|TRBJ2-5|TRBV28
CASSLFGQGEGETQYF
TGTGCCAGCAGTTTATTTGGACAGGGAGAGGGAGAGACCCAGTACTTC